The 21 T cell receptor beta chains presented below share a single source sample, sequenced in a study of a mutant IDH1 vaccine in newly diagnosed glioma. The time point here: baseline, week 1 (first vaccination visit). As for treatment: pre-vaccination baseline after standard-of-care therapy. The table came from immunoSEQ multiplex PCR; TCRdb's copy has only in-frame clones and leaves some out. This table has about 51,000 clones, over 60% appearing once. The input for sequencing was PBMCs, taken from a glioma patient treated with radiotherapy, temozolomide or both. The source of these receptors is a woman aged 40-49 years with glioma.

The chain recombines TRBV5-1 with TRBJ2-5; D is unclear. V gave up 5 bases and J gave up 5 bases, with 10 bases separating them. The CDR3 is 12 residues long. Per germline, CDR1 SGHRS and CDR2 YFSETQ. DNA for the CDR3: TGCGCCAGCAGATTTGAAATGGAGACCCAGTACTTC. It encodes CASRFEMETQYF.

The chain has TRBV9 and TRBJ2-1; D gene ambiguous. The CDR3 has 13 residues. V lost 4 bases, J lost 0 bases, and 5 bases lay in between. Germline assignment: CDR1 SGDLS and CDR2 YYNGEE. The DNA for the CDR3 is TGTGCCAGCAGCCCCGGCTCCTACAATGAGCAGTTCTTC. This sequence encodes CASSPGSYNEQFF.

V gene TRBV5-8 combines with J gene TRBJ1-5, with D possibly being TRBD1 (6 bases). The CDR3 runs 16 residues. V shed 4 bases and J shed 3 bases, with 17 bases lying between them. In germline, CDR1 is SGHTS, CDR2 YDEGEE. The DNA for the CDR3 is TGTGCCAGCAGCCTCGGACAGCCAACTTCCAATCAGCCCCAGCATTTT. This gives the protein CASSLGQPTSNQPQHF. Drawing the rest from reference TRBV5-8 and TRBJ1-5, the complete variable domain is EAGVTQSPTHLIKTRGQQATLRCSPISGHTSVYWYQQALGLGLQFLLWYDEGEERNRGNFPPRFSGRQFPNYSSELNVNALELEDSALYLCASSLGQPTSNQPQHFGDGTRLSIL.

The chain joins TRBV9 to TRBJ2-7; TRBD2 matches at 14 bases. Per germline, CDR1 SGDLS and CDR2 YYNGEE. This CDR3 has 15 residues. The trim removed 3 bases at V and 3 bases at J, leaving 2 bases unmatched. CDR3 sequence (DNA): TGTGCCAGCAGCGCGGGGACTAGCGGGAGCTACGAGCAGTACTTC. Protein: CASSAGTSGSYEQYF.

The V gene is TRBV6-6, the J gene TRBJ1-4; D is undetermined. Trimming pared 2 bases from V and 10 bases from J, leaving 17 bases between. Germline V CDR1 and CDR2: MNHNY, SVGAGI (reference sequence). This CDR3 has 15 amino acids. The CDR3 reads CASSYGGGGEGKLFF. In DNA form, the CDR3 reads TGTGCCAGCAGTTACGGTGGCGGAGGAGAGGGAAAACTGTTTTTT.

V is TRBV6-5 and J is TRBJ2-5; perhaps TRBD2 as D (6 bases). The CDR3 runs to 13 residues. The V gene's germline CDR1 is MNHEY and CDR2 SVGAGI. The V and J ends lost 5 bases and 5 bases respectively, with 12 bases between them. The CDR3 DNA sequence: TGTGCCAGCAGTCCGGGCGGGGTGGAGACCCAGTACTTC. Residues: CASSPGGVETQYF.

This rearrangement joins TRBV2 to TRBJ1-4; D is possibly TRBD1 (5 bases). The CDR3 extends over 15 amino acids. V lost 3 bases, J lost 8 bases, and 16 bases lay in between. Germline loops: CDR1 SNHLY, CDR2 FYNNEI. This CDR3 reads CASSDREYSDEKLFF. In DNA form, the CDR3 reads TGTGCCAGCAGTGACAGGGAGTATAGCGACGAAAAACTGTTTTTT. Looking up the rest from reference TRBV2 and TRBJ1-4 gives the full variable domain: EPEVTQTPSHQVTQMGQEVILRCVPISNHLYFYWYRQILGQKVEFLVSFYNNEISEKSEIFDDQFSVERPDGSNFTLKIRSTKLEDSAMYFCASSDREYSDEKLFFGSGTQLSVL.

The V and J genes are TRBV27 and TRBJ1-2, with 7 nucleotides matching TRBD1. Germline CDR1 reads MNHEY; CDR2 reads SMNVEV (reference sequence). V lost 0 bases and J lost 7; bases outside the gene matches: 11. This CDR3 is 16 amino acids long. The CDR3 loop reads CASSLSIGQGVGGYTF. CDR3 coding DNA: TGTGCCAGCAGTTTATCGATTGGGCAGGGGGTCGGTGGCTACACCTTC.

The chain recombines TRBV6-1 with TRBJ2-5; possibly TRBD1 or TRBD2 for D (6 bases each). V was clipped by 2 bases and J by 1 base, with 11 bases between them. From germline, CDR1 is MNHNS and CDR2 SASEGT. The CDR3 spans 15 residues. The CDR3 sequence: CASSELSGAQETQYF. DNA of the CDR3: TGTGCCAGCAGTGAACTTTCGGGGGCCCAAGAGACCCAGTACTTC.

This rearrangement joins TRBV10-3 to TRBJ2-2; 8 bases fit TRBD2. There are 17 residues in the CDR3. The V and J ends lost 4 bases and 2 bases, in that order; junction bases with no gene match: 9. Germline values: CDR1 ENHRY, CDR2 SYGVKD. The CDR3 protein is CAISGYSGANNTGELFF. As DNA, the CDR3 is TGTGCCATCAGTGGCTATAGCGGGGCCAATAACACCGGGGAGCTGTTTTTT.

This clone occurred once. The V and J genes are TRBV5-1 and TRBJ1-5; TRBD1 might be the D (5 bases). CDR1 and CDR2 (germline): SGHRS, YFSETQ. V was cut by 4 bases and J by 2 bases, with 16 bases left in between. This CDR3 contains 16 residues. CDR3 sequence (DNA): TGCGCCAGCAGCCCCGGGGGTCGGGAGGGCAATCAGCCCCAGCATTTT. Its protein product is CASSPGGREGNQPQHF. The variable domain in full, with the rest retrieved from reference TRBV5-1 and TRBJ1-5, is KAGVTQTPRYLIKTRGQQVTLSCSPISGHRSVSWYQQTPGQGLQFLFEYFSETQRNKGNFPGRFSGRQFSNSRSEMNVSTLELGDSALYLCASSPGGREGNQPQHFGDGTRLSIL.

This clone was counted a few times. This chain joins TRBV29-1 and TRBJ1-2; D might be TRBD1 (6 bases). Germline V gene data show CDR1 as SQVTM and CDR2 as ANQGSEA. Trimming removed 8 bases at V and 5 bases at J, with 12 bases between. The CDR3 is made up of 11 amino acids. CDR3 amino acids: CSSFTGYGYTF. The CDR3, as DNA: TGCAGCTCATTCACAGGGTATGGCTACACCTTC.

The chain employs TRBV30 and TRBJ1-6, with unresolved D. Trimming cost V 4 bases and J 7 bases, with 20 bases left between them. The length of the CDR3 is 16 residues. The V gene's germline CDR1 is GTSNPN and CDR2 SVGIG (reference sequence). CDR3 residues: CAWTLPREMGNSPLHF. The CDR3 nucleotides read TGTGCCTGGACCCTTCCGAGGGAGATGGGGAATTCACCCCTCCACTTT.

This clone was recorded a few times. This chain uses TRBV4-1 with TRBJ1-1; D uncertain. Trimming cost V 1 base and J 1 base, with 7 bases left between them. CDR3 length equals 14 residues. CDR1 MGHRA and CDR2 YSYEKL come from the germline V gene. In nucleotides, the CDR3 is TGCGCCAGCAGCCAAGGGAGAGGGAACACTGAAGCTTTCTTT. Its protein product is CASSQGRGNTEAFF.

The chain recombines TRBV14 with TRBJ2-5; the D gene is possibly TRBD2 (7 bases). CDR1 is SGHDN and CDR2 is FVKESK in the germline V gene. The CDR3 is 15 amino acids. Trimming pared 1 base from V and 5 bases from J, leaving 14 bases between. The CDR3 loop is CASSQGGGGGETQYF. The CDR3 DNA follows: TGTGCCAGCAGCCAAGGTGGCGGGGGCGGTGAGACCCAGTACTTC.

The V gene is TRBV5-4, the J gene TRBJ2-7; no firm D call. CDR1 and CDR2 from the germline V gene are SGHNT and YYREEE (reference sequence). Trimming stripped 0 bases from V and 2 bases from J, with 3 bases between. CDR3 length equals 12 residues. CDR3: CASSLGTYEQYF. CDR3 sequence (DNA): TGTGCCAGCAGCTTGGGGACCTACGAGCAGTACTTC.

This chain uses TRBV7-9 with TRBJ1-2; D is possibly TRBD1 (5 bases). The CDR3 runs 15 residues. Germline V gene data show CDR1 as SEHNR and CDR2 as FQNEAQ (reference sequence). V was pared by 7 bases and J by 8 bases, with 23 bases between. The CDR3 reads CASTSLRGPPSGYTF. CDR3 DNA: TGTGCCAGCACCTCCCTGAGGGGCCCTCCATCCGGCTACACCTTC.

The gene calls are TRBV30 and TRBJ2-4, with TRBD1 identical over 7 bases. CDR3 size: 15 residues. V dropped 5 bases and J dropped 0; count of bases not matched to a gene: 7. The germline V gene has CDR1 GTSNPN and CDR2 SVGIG (reference sequence). The CDR3 loop reads CAWQDRALAKNIQYF. CDR3 nucleotide sequence: TGTGCCTGGCAAGACAGGGCTCTAGCCAAAAACATTCAGTACTTC.

The V call is TRBV5-4, the J call TRBJ2-2; perhaps D is TRBD1 or TRBD2 (5 bases each). The CDR3 has 17 residues. Germline lookup yields CDR1 SGHNT and CDR2 YYREEE (reference sequence). Trimming cost V 4 bases and J 1 base, with 17 bases left between them. CDR3 sequence (DNA): TGTGCCAGCAGCCCCGTGGGGGTCCGGATGAACACCGGGGAGCTGTTTTTT. It encodes CASSPVGVRMNTGELFF. The full variable domain, rest sourced from reference TRBV5-4 and TRBJ2-2, is ETGVTQSPTHLIKTRGQQVTLRCSSQSGHNTVSWYQQALGQGPQFIFQYYREEENGRGNFPPRFSGLQFPNYSSELNVNALELDDSALYLCASSPVGVRMNTGELFFGEGSRLTVL.

The rearrangement joins TRBV6-6 to TRBJ2-7; the D is unclear. The CDR3 has 11 residues. Trimming took 5 bases from V and 5 from J, leaving 7 bases between them. Germline-derived CDR1 and CDR2 are MNHNY and SVGAGI (reference sequence). In nucleotides, the CDR3 is TGTGCCAGCAGTCCCCGTCACGAGCAGTACTTC. Amino acid sequence: CASSPRHEQYF.

This clone was counted a few times. This chain uses TRBV10-1 with TRBJ1-1; D gene uncertain. The V end lost 3 bases, the J end lost 6 bases, and 14 bases lay between the germline ends. The length of the CDR3 is 14 residues. The germline CDR1 and CDR2 sequences are WNHNN and SYGVQD (reference sequence). The CDR3 is CASSDKGMSAEAFF. The CDR3, as DNA: TGCGCCAGCAGTGACAAGGGCATGAGCGCTGAAGCTTTCTTT.